This TCR beta chain is drawn from a study of blood T cell repertoires in COVID-19. Whole-study context: Sites in the United States, Italy and Spain provided acute and convalescent COVID-19 samples.

Some clones are missing from TCRdb's copy, which holds only in-frame ones; the method was immunoSEQ multiplex PCR. Of around 130,000 clones listed, around 83% are singletons. CDR1 and CDR2 from the germline V gene are LNHDA and SQIVND (reference sequence). Between the trimmed V and J ends, which lost 4 bases and 5 bases, there was a span of 11 bases. CDR3 length: 13 amino acids. The rearrangement joins TRBV19 to TRBJ2-5, with a possible D match to TRBD2 (5 bases). This clonotype was sampled from a human donor in a cohort sampled during active COVID-19. The sequencing sample was made of peripheral blood. The CDR3, as DNA: TGTGCCAGTAGTACCAACGGAGGTGAGACCCAGTACTTC. Protein sequence: CASSTNGGETQYF.